This is a list of T cell receptor beta chains from one sample in a study of beta chain features in type 1 diabetes. Assay: immunoSEQ multiplex PCR; the TCRdb copy retains only in-frame clones and omits some. This sample carries 95,000 to 150,000 clones, approximately 16% of them seen once, and the ten largest clones take 2% to 2.5%. Sequencing was performed on central memory CD4+ T cells from blood. These receptors all come from a man aged 30-40 years with type 1 diabetes. The CDR3 runs from the conserved cysteine through the conserved F or W. The order of the fields is J gene, D gene, V gene, clone size, CDR3 DNA, CDR3 protein. A D gene is named only where the DNA matches it firmly. Rows may omit the clone size; those that give it use once, few, many or a size class.

J gene: TRBJ2-1; D gene: NA; V gene: TRBV7-2; clone size: many; CDR3 DNA: TGTGCCAGCAGCTTCAGGCGGGATGAGCAGTTCTTC; CDR3 protein: CASSFRRDEQFF
J gene: TRBJ2-2; D gene: NA; V gene: TRBV7-9; clone size: few; CDR3 DNA: TGTGCCAGCTCCGGGGCTACGAACACCGGGGAGCTGTTTTTT; CDR3 protein: CASSGATNTGELFF
J gene: TRBJ1-2; D gene: NA; V gene: TRBV5-4; clone size: NA; CDR3 DNA: TGTGCCAGCAGCTTCGGACAGAGTAACTATGGCTACACCTTC; CDR3 protein: CASSFGQSNYGYTF
J gene: TRBJ2-7; D gene: TRBD2; V gene: TRBV2; clone size: few; CDR3 DNA: TGTGCCAGCAGTGCTACTAGCGGGGGGGCCGGCGAGCAGTACTTC; CDR3 protein: CASSATSGGAGEQYF
J gene: TRBJ2-1; D gene: NA; V gene: TRBV6-5; clone size: NA; CDR3 DNA: TGTGCCACCCGGAGGGGGGACTCCTACAATGAGCAGTTCTTC; CDR3 protein: CATRRGDSYNEQFF
J gene: TRBJ2-7; D gene: NA; V gene: TRBV30; clone size: few; CDR3 DNA: TGTGCCTCCGTAAGGGGGATCGGCTACGAGCAGTACTTC; CDR3 protein: CASVRGIGYEQYF
J gene: TRBJ2-1; D gene: TRBD2; V gene: TRBV11-2; clone size: few; CDR3 DNA: TGTGCCAGCAGCCATGGGACTAGGTCCTACAATGAGCAGTTCTTC; CDR3 protein: CASSHGTRSYNEQFF
J gene: TRBJ1-2; D gene: NA; V gene: TRBV25-1; clone size: NA; CDR3 DNA: TGTGCCAGCTACGGTGGGCCTAACTATGGCTACACCTTC; CDR3 protein: CASYGGPNYGYTF
J gene: TRBJ2-7; D gene: TRBD1; V gene: TRBV5-1; clone size: few; CDR3 DNA: TGCGCCAGCAGCTTGGACAGGGGCTACGAGCAGTACTTC; CDR3 protein: CASSLDRGYEQYF
J gene: TRBJ1-1; D gene: NA; V gene: TRBV7-9; clone size: NA; CDR3 DNA: TGTGCCAGCAGCTTATTCCAGGGGAACACTGAAGCTTTCTTT; CDR3 protein: CASSLFQGNTEAFF
J gene: TRBJ2-7; D gene: TRBD1; V gene: TRBV18; clone size: NA; CDR3 DNA: TGTGCCAGCTCACCGAGGACAGGGGGATACGAGCAGTACTTC; CDR3 protein: CASSPRTGGYEQYF
J gene: TRBJ1-1; D gene: NA; V gene: TRBV5-4; clone size: few; CDR3 DNA: TGTGCCAGCAGCAGGGGACTAATAGACACTGAAGCTTTCTTT; CDR3 protein: CASSRGLIDTEAFF
J gene: TRBJ1-4; D gene: NA; V gene: TRBV20-1; clone size: many; CDR3 DNA: TGCAGTGCTAGCAAGGGTGAAAAACTGTTTTTT; CDR3 protein: CSASKGEKLFF
J gene: TRBJ1-2; D gene: TRBD1; V gene: TRBV7-2; clone size: few; CDR3 DNA: TGTGCCAGCACCCTCGACAGGGTAGGCGGCTACACCTTC; CDR3 protein: CASTLDRVGGYTF
J gene: TRBJ2-7; D gene: TRBD1; V gene: TRBV7-9; clone size: NA; CDR3 DNA: TGTGCCAGCAGACCAGCGCTTACAGGGGAGCAGGAGTACTTC; CDR3 protein: CASRPALTGEQEYF
J gene: TRBJ2-5; D gene: TRBD1; V gene: TRBV19; clone size: few; CDR3 DNA: TGTGCCAGTCGACCGACAGGGCACCAAGAGACCCAGTACTTC; CDR3 protein: CASRPTGHQETQYF
J gene: TRBJ1-2; D gene: NA; V gene: TRBV29-1; clone size: few; CDR3 DNA: TGCAGCGTTCCCGGACATGAAGGCTACACCTTC; CDR3 protein: CSVPGHEGYTF
J gene: TRBJ1-2; D gene: TRBD1; V gene: TRBV6-6; clone size: few; CDR3 DNA: TGTGCCAGCAGTGGGACAGGGGGCCATGGCTACACCTTC; CDR3 protein: CASSGTGGHGYTF
J gene: TRBJ2-2; D gene: NA; V gene: TRBV7-9; clone size: many; CDR3 DNA: TGTGCCAGCAGCTTACGACGGAACACCGGGGAGCTGTTTTTT; CDR3 protein: CASSLRRNTGELFF
J gene: TRBJ2-5; D gene: TRBD2; V gene: TRBV29-1; clone size: NA; CDR3 DNA: TGCAGCGTTGAAGGACAGCGGGGGGCAGAGACCCAGTACTTC; CDR3 protein: CSVEGQRGAETQYF
J gene: TRBJ2-5; D gene: TRBD2; V gene: TRBV9; clone size: NA; CDR3 DNA: TGTGCCAGCAGCCCAGGACTAGTCCGGTATGGGGAGACCCAGTACTTC; CDR3 protein: CASSPGLVRYGETQYF
J gene: TRBJ2-5; D gene: TRBD2; V gene: TRBV18; clone size: few; CDR3 DNA: TGTGCCAGCTCGACAGCGGGGGTAATACAAGAGACCCAGTACTTC; CDR3 protein: CASSTAGVIQETQYF
J gene: TRBJ2-2; D gene: NA; V gene: TRBV9; clone size: few; CDR3 DNA: TGTGCCAGCAGCGTAGGATTGGGACATACGAACACCGGGGAGCTGTTTTTT; CDR3 protein: CASSVGLGHTNTGELFF
J gene: TRBJ2-3; D gene: NA; V gene: TRBV29-1; clone size: NA; CDR3 DNA: TGCAGCGATACACAGGGCTCAGGTACGCAGTATTTT; CDR3 protein: CSDTQGSGTQYF
J gene: TRBJ2-3; D gene: NA; V gene: TRBV7-2; clone size: NA; CDR3 DNA: TGTGCCAGCAGCCTACGGACAGATACGCAGTATTTT; CDR3 protein: CASSLRTDTQYF
J gene: TRBJ2-3; D gene: NA; V gene: TRBV29-1; clone size: few; CDR3 DNA: TGCAGCGTTGAATCCCCGGGTGTTCGGCCAGATACGCAGTATTTT; CDR3 protein: CSVESPGVRPDTQYF
J gene: TRBJ2-5; D gene: TRBD1; V gene: TRBV7-2; clone size: NA; CDR3 DNA: TGTGCCAGCAGCGGGGGACAGGCCGCGGGGGAGACCCAGTACTTC; CDR3 protein: CASSGGQAAGETQYF
J gene: TRBJ1-1; D gene: TRBD1; V gene: TRBV11-2; clone size: few; CDR3 DNA: TGTGCCAGCAGCATAGGACAGGGGAACACTGAAGCTTTCTTT; CDR3 protein: CASSIGQGNTEAFF
J gene: TRBJ2-1; D gene: NA; V gene: TRBV27; clone size: few; CDR3 DNA: TGTGCCAGCAGAGAAGGACGGAGCTCCTACAATGAGCAGTTCTTC; CDR3 protein: CASREGRSSYNEQFF
J gene: TRBJ2-5; D gene: NA; V gene: TRBV25-1; clone size: few; CDR3 DNA: TGTGCCAGCAGTGAGCTAAAGACCCAGTACTTC; CDR3 protein: CASSELKTQYF
J gene: TRBJ1-2; D gene: NA; V gene: TRBV18; clone size: NA; CDR3 DNA: TGTGCCAGCTCACCAAGGGAGCATGGCTACACCTTC; CDR3 protein: CASSPREHGYTF
J gene: TRBJ2-1; D gene: NA; V gene: TRBV9; clone size: NA; CDR3 DNA: TGTGCCAGCAGCGTAGACGCGAGACCTGGGTGGCGTGAGCAGTTCTTC; CDR3 protein: CASSVDARPGWREQFF
J gene: TRBJ1-2; D gene: NA; V gene: TRBV28; clone size: NA; CDR3 DNA: TGTGCCAGCAGTTCGGGGGAACTATATGGCTACACCTTC; CDR3 protein: CASSSGELYGYTF
J gene: TRBJ2-2; D gene: TRBD1; V gene: TRBV18; clone size: NA; CDR3 DNA: TGTGCCAGCTCACCCAATCCGGGACAGGTCCTCACCGGGGAGCTGTTTTTT; CDR3 protein: CASSPNPGQVLTGELFF
J gene: TRBJ2-5; D gene: NA; V gene: TRBV19; clone size: few; CDR3 DNA: TGTGCCAGTAGTCATGGGGGGACGTCGGAAGAGACCCAGTACTTC; CDR3 protein: CASSHGGTSEETQYF
J gene: TRBJ2-3; D gene: NA; V gene: TRBV30; clone size: many; CDR3 DNA: TGTGCCTGGGGAAGGGGTCCGGATACGCAGTATTTT; CDR3 protein: CAWGRGPDTQYF
J gene: TRBJ1-2; D gene: NA; V gene: TRBV9; clone size: once; CDR3 DNA: TGTGCCAGCACCTCACGGGCAGCCCCTAACTATGGCTACACCTTC; CDR3 protein: CASTSRAAPNYGYTF
J gene: TRBJ1-5; D gene: NA; V gene: TRBV29-1; clone size: NA; CDR3 DNA: TGCAGCGTTGAGGATGGGAATCAGCCCCAGCATTTT; CDR3 protein: CSVEDGNQPQHF
J gene: TRBJ2-1; D gene: NA; V gene: TRBV2; clone size: few; CDR3 DNA: TGTGCCAGCACTGGAGGGGGCAATGAGCAGTTCTTC; CDR3 protein: CASTGGGNEQFF
J gene: TRBJ2-1; D gene: TRBD2; V gene: TRBV18; clone size: medium-sized; CDR3 DNA: TGTGCCAGCTCCCCGCCGGGACTAGCGTCCGGGGAGCAGTTCTTC; CDR3 protein: CASSPPGLASGEQFF
J gene: TRBJ2-2; D gene: TRBD2; V gene: TRBV7-2; clone size: NA; CDR3 DNA: TGTGCCAGCAGCTTAGCGGGACTAGCGAACACCGGGGAGCTGTTTTTT; CDR3 protein: CASSLAGLANTGELFF
J gene: TRBJ2-3; D gene: NA; V gene: TRBV5-5; clone size: few; CDR3 DNA: TGTGCCAGCAGCTCGAACGGACTCTACACAGATACGCAGTATTTT; CDR3 protein: CASSSNGLYTDTQYF
J gene: TRBJ1-1; D gene: NA; V gene: TRBV19; clone size: NA; CDR3 DNA: TGTGCCAGTAGTAGCCAGGGACGCACTGAAGCTTTCTTT; CDR3 protein: CASSSQGRTEAFF
J gene: TRBJ2-3; D gene: NA; V gene: TRBV7-9; clone size: NA; CDR3 DNA: TGTGCCAGCAGCCTCACAGATACGCAGTATTTT; CDR3 protein: CASSLTDTQYF
J gene: TRBJ1-2; D gene: NA; V gene: TRBV12-5; clone size: few; CDR3 DNA: TGTGCTAGTGGTTTAACAGGATCCTATGGCTACACCTTC; CDR3 protein: CASGLTGSYGYTF
J gene: TRBJ1-6; D gene: NA; V gene: TRBV19; clone size: NA; CDR3 DNA: TGTGCCAGTATTACACACGGGGCAGCCGTGGGGTCCTCACCCCTCCACTTT; CDR3 protein: CASITHGAAVGSSPLHF
J gene: TRBJ1-4; D gene: NA; V gene: TRBV5-8; clone size: NA; CDR3 DNA: TGTGCCAGCAGCCCAGTGGCCCTGCCTGAAAAACTGTTTTTT; CDR3 protein: CASSPVALPEKLFF
J gene: TRBJ1-6; D gene: NA; V gene: TRBV10-3; clone size: many; CDR3 DNA: TGTGCCATCAGTGAGGGCAGGGGAGCTTCACCCCTCCACTTT; CDR3 protein: CAISEGRGASPLHF
J gene: TRBJ2-5; D gene: NA; V gene: TRBV7-2; clone size: few; CDR3 DNA: TGTGCCAGCAGCTTATCTGGAGGCTTGGGGGGGACCCAGTACTTC; CDR3 protein: CASSLSGGLGGTQYF
J gene: TRBJ2-3; D gene: NA; V gene: TRBV7-2; clone size: NA; CDR3 DNA: TGTGCCAGCAGCCTCACAGGGACCACAGATACGCAGTATTTT; CDR3 protein: CASSLTGTTDTQYF